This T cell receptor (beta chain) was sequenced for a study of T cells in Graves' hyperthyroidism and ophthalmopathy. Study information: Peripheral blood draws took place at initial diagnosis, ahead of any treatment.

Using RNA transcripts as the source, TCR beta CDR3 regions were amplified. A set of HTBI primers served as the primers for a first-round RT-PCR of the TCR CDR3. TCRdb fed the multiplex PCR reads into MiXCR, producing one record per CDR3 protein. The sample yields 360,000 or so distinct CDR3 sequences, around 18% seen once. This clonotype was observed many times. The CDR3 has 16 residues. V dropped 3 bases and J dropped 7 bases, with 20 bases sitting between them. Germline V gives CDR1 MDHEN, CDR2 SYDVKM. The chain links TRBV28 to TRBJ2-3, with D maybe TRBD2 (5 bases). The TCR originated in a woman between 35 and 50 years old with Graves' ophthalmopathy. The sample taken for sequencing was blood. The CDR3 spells CASSLGETSGWNTQYF. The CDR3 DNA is TGTGCCAGCAGTTTGGGCGAGACGTCGGGGTGGAATACGCAGTATTTT.